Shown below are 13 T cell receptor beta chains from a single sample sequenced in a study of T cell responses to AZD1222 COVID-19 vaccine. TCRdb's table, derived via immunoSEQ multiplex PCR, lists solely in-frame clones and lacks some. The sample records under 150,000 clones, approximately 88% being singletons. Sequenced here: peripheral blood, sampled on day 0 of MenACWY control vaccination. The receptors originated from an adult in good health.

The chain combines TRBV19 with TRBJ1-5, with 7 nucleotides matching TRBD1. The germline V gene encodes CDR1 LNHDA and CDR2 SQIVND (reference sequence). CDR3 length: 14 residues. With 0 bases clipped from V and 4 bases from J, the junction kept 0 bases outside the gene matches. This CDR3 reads CASSIDRGNQPQHF. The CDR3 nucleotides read TGTGCCAGTAGTATAGACAGGGGGAATCAGCCCCAGCATTTT.

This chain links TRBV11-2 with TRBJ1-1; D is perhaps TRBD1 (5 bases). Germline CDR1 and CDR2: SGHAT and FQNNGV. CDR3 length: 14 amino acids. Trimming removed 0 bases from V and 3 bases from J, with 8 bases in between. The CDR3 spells CASSLDGGDTEAFF. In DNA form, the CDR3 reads TGTGCCAGCAGCTTAGATGGGGGGGACACTGAAGCTTTCTTT. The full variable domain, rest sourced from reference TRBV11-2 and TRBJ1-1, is EAGVAQSPRYKIIEKRQSVAFWCNPISGHATLYWYQQILGQGPKLLIQFQNNGVVDDSQLPKDRFSAERLKGVDSTLKIQPAKLEDSAVYLCASSLDGGDTEAFFGQGTRLTVV.

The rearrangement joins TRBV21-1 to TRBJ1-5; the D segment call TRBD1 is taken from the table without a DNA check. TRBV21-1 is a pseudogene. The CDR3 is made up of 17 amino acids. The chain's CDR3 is CASSKAQVTGFKQPQHF. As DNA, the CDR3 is TGTGCCAGCAGCAAAGCGCAGGTGACAGGGTTTAAGCAGCCCCAGCATTTT.

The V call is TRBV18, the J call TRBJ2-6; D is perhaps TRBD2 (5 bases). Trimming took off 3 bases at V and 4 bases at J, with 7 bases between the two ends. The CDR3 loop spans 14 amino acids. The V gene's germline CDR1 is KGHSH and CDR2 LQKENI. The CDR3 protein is CASSPGVGANVLTF. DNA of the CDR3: TGTGCCAGCTCACCCGGGGTGGGGGCCAACGTCCTGACTTTC.

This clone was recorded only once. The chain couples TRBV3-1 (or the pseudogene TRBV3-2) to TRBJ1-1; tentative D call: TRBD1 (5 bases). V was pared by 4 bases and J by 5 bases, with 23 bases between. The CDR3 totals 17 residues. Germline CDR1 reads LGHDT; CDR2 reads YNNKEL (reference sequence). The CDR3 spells CASSLWSIQGLITEAFF. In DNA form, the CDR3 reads TGTGCCAGCAGCCTTTGGTCAATCCAGGGCTTGATTACTGAAGCTTTCTTT.

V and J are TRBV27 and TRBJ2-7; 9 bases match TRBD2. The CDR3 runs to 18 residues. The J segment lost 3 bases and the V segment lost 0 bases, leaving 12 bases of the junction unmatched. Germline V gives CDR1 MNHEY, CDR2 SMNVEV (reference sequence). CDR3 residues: CASSLSLEVAGAYYEQYF. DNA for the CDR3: TGTGCCAGCAGTTTATCCTTAGAGGTAGCGGGAGCTTACTACGAGCAGTACTTC.

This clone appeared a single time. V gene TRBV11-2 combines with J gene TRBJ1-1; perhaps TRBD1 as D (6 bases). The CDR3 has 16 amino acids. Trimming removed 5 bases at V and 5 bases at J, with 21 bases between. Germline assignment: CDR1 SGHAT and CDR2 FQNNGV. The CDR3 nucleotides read TGTGCCAGCAGCCTAGCCATACAGGGCGGTCGGACTGAAGCTTTCTTT. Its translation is CASSLAIQGGRTEAFF.

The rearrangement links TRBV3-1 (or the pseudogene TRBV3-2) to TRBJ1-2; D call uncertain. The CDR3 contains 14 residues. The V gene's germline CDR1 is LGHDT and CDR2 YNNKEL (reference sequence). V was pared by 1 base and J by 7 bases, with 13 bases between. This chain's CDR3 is CASSQGGAPRGYTF. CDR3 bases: TGTGCCAGCAGCCAAGGGGGAGCACCGCGTGGCTACACCTTC.

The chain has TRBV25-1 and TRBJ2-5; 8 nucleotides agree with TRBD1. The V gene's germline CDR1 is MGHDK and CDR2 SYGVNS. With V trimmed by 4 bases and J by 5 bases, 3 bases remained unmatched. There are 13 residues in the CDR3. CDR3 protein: CASSVQGEETQYF. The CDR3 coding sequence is TGTGCCAGCAGTGTACAGGGGGAGGAGACCCAGTACTTC.

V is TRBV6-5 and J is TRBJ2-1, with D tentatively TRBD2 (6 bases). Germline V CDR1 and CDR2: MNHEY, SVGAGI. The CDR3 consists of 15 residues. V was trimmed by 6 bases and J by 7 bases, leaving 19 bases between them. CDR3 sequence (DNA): TGTGCCAGCAGAAACGACGGGGGAGCTGGGAATGAGCAGTTCTTC. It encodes CASRNDGGAGNEQFF.

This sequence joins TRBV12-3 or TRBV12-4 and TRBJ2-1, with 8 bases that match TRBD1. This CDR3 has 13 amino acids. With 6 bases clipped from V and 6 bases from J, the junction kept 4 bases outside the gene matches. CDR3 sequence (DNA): TGTGCCAGCAGCCAGGACAGGGCCAATGAGCAGTTCTTC. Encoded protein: CASSQDRANEQFF.

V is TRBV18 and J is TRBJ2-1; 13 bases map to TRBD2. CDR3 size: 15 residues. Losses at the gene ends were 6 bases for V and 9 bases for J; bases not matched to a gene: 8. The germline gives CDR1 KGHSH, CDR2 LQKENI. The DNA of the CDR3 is TGTGCCAGCTCGCGTACTAGCGGGAGGGTCCCTGAGCAGTTCTTC. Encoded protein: CASSRTSGRVPEQFF.

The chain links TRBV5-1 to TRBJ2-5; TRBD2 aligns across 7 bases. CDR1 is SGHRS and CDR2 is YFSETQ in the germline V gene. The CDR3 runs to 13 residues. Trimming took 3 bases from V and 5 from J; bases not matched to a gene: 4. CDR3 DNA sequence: TGCGCCAGCAGCTCAGGACTAGAGGAGACCCAGTACTTC. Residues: CASSSGLEETQYF. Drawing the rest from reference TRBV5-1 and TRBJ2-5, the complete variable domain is KAGVTQTPRYLIKTRGQQVTLSCSPISGHRSVSWYQQTPGQGLQFLFEYFSETQRNKGNFPGRFSGRQFSNSRSEMNVSTLELGDSALYLCASSSGLEETQYFGPGTRLLVL.